This T cell receptor beta chain was profiled in a study of blood T cell repertoires in COVID-19. Germline-derived CDR1 and CDR2 are SGDLS and YYNGEE. Trimming removed 0 bases from V and 3 bases from J, with 13 bases in between. CDR3 length equals 15 residues. This clone was picked up one time. Profiling relied on immunoSEQ multiplex PCR, and the TCRdb table lists in-frame clones only, not all of them. The sample has some 250,000 clones, approximately 87% seen once; the top ten hold 6.2%. The specimen sequenced was peripheral blood. V and J are TRBV9 and TRBJ2-7; possible D gene TRBD2, 6 bases. The receptor's source is a man aged 60 to 75 with acute or convalescent COVID-19. The CDR3: CASSVGGDGYYEQYF. The CDR3 DNA reads TGTGCCAGCAGCGTAGGCGGGGACGGATACTACGAGCAGTACTTC.